The entry below gives a single T cell receptor (beta chain) sequence along with its context. Its target is not known. The sample originates from a study of cytomegalovirus exposure and HLA in healthy donors. Study in general: T cells numbering around 170 million yielded some 100 million unique TCR beta sequences in an earlier analysis.

In germline, CDR1 is SGDLS, CDR2 YYNGEE. V was pared by 0 bases and J by 4 bases, with 16 bases between. CDR3 size: 16 residues. The PCR ran on 60 Vbeta and 13 Jbeta primers. Measured with immunoSEQ multiplex PCR; TCRdb has only the in-frame clones, and not every one. Of some 120,000 clones listed, more than 80% are singletons. Points from the study as a whole: The CMV antigen specificity of a few CMV-associated chains was confirmed through in vitro analysis. Some highly shared sequence variants likely arose as a pipeline artifact.

The source material was PBMCs. The chain recombines TRBV9 with TRBJ1-2; no clear D. The origin of this receptor is a man younger than 45 in good health and CMV-seronegative. CDR3: CASSVAEAKTGYGYTF. The CDR3 nucleotides read TGTGCCAGCAGCGTAGCTGAGGCCAAAACCGGCTATGGCTACACCTTC.